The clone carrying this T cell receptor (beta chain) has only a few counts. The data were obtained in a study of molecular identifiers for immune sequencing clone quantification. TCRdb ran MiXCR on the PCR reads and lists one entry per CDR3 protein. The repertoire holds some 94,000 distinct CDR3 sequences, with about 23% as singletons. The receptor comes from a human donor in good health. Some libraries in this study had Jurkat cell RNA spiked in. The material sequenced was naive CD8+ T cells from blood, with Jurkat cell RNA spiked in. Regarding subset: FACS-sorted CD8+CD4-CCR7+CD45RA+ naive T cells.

This chain's CDR3 is CASRTGTNYGYTF. The DNA of the CDR3 is TGTGCCAGCAGAACCGGAACTAACTATGGCTACACCTTC. The V call is TRBV7-9, the J call TRBJ1-2; D is unresolved. The CDR3 has 13 amino acids. Looked up from germline, CDR1 is SEHNR and CDR2 is FQNEAQ (reference sequence). Trimming pared 6 bases from V and 0 bases from J, leaving 8 bases between.